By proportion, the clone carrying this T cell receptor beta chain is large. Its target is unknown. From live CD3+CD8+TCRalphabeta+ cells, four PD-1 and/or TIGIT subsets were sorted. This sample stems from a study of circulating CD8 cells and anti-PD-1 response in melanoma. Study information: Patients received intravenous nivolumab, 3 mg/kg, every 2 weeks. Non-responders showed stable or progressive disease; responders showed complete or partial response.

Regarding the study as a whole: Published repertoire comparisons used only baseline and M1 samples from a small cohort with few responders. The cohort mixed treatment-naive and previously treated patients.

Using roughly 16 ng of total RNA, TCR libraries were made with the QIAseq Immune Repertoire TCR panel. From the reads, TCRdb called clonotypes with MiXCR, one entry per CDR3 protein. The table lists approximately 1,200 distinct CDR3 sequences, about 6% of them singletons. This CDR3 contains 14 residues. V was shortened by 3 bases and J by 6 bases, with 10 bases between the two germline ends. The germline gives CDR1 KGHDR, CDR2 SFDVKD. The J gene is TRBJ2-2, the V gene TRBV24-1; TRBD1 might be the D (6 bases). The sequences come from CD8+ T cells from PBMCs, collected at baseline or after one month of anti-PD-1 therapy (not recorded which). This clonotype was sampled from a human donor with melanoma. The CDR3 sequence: CATSDPDRPGELFF. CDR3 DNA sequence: TGTGCCACCAGTGATCCAGACAGGCCCGGGGAGCTGTTTTTT.